One and the same sample provided the 14 T cell receptor beta chains below, sequenced in a study of cytomegalovirus exposure and HLA in healthy donors. The primer mix had 60 Vbeta and 13 Jbeta primers. Using immunoSEQ multiplex PCR, the repertoire was profiled, and TCRdb retains in-frame clones only, with some absent. The repertoire holds approximately 140,000 clones, with around 77% as singletons. Sequencing input: PBMCs. These receptors were taken from a woman in her forties or fifties in good health and CMV-seronegative.

The genes are TRBV7-2 and TRBJ2-3; 7 bases align to TRBD2. V dropped 5 bases and J dropped 5; count of bases not matched to a gene: 10. Looked up from germline, CDR1 is SGHTA and CDR2 is FQGNSA. The CDR3 runs to 15 residues. CDR3 sequence (DNA): TGTGCCAGCAGCCCCCTGGGAGGGCCCCAAGATACGCAGTATTTT. Protein sequence: CASSPLGGPQDTQYF.

The rearrangement joins TRBV5-1 to TRBJ2-7, with 8 bases aligning to TRBD1. J gave up 5 bases and V 1 base, and 8 bases lay outside the gene matches. The CDR3 spans 15 residues. In germline, CDR1 is SGHRS, CDR2 YFSETQ. This CDR3 is CASSLFGQGAHEQYF. The CDR3 DNA reads TGCGCCAGCAGCTTGTTTGGACAGGGCGCCCACGAGCAGTACTTC.

The rearrangement uses TRBV5-1 and TRBJ1-1, with D possibly TRBD1 on 6 matching bases. The CDR3 sequence is 16 residues long. Germline V lookup: CDR1 SGHRS, CDR2 YFSETQ. V gave up 4 bases and J gave up 1 base, with 17 bases separating them. DNA of the CDR3: TGCGCCAGCAGCCCCGGACAGTTTATTTCGAACACTGAAGCTTTCTTT. Its protein is CASSPGQFISNTEAFF.

This rearrangement joins TRBV4-3 to TRBJ2-1; TRBD2 agrees at 7 bases. The CDR3 contains 16 residues. With 0 bases clipped from V and 7 bases from J, the junction kept 9 bases outside the gene matches. The germline gives CDR1 LGHNA, CDR2 YSLEER. The CDR3: CASSQDWRGLGNEQFF. The CDR3 nucleotides read TGCGCCAGCAGCCAAGATTGGCGGGGGTTAGGGAATGAGCAGTTCTTC.

In this sample, this clone turned up a few times. The CDR3 bases are TGTGCCAGTACGCCTGGGGCAGGGGGCTTAGGTAACAATGAGCAGTTCTTC. Its translation: CASTPGAGGLGNNEQFF. The chain recombines TRBV7-9 with TRBJ2-1; TRBD1 aligns across 8 bases. CDR3 length equals 17 residues. The junction had 18 bases not matched to a gene; V was cut back by 9 bases and J by 5 bases. Germline V CDR1 and CDR2: SEHNR, FQNEAQ (reference sequence).

The chain is built from TRBV6-1 and TRBJ2-7, with D uncertain. The length of the CDR3 is 15 residues. Germline CDR1 reads MNHNS; CDR2 reads SASEGT. V lost 0 bases and J 3 bases, leaving 12 bases between the germline ends. The DNA of the CDR3 is TGTGCCAGCAGTGAAGCGTTCTGGAGCGACTACGAGCAGTACTTC. Protein product: CASSEAFWSDYEQYF.

The chain couples TRBV9 to TRBJ1-2, with 10 bases fitting TRBD1. The CDR3 is made up of 14 amino acids. Unmatched junction bases numbered 6, after V lost 2 bases and J lost 8 bases. Germline CDR1 and CDR2: SGDLS and YYNGEE. In DNA form, the CDR3 reads TGTGCCAGCAGCGTGGACAGGGGGTTTCGAGGCTACACCTTC. Amino acids: CASSVDRGFRGYTF.

This chain uses TRBV19 with TRBJ1-2; D not certain. V lost 6 bases and J 7 bases, leaving 18 bases between the germline ends. The V gene's germline CDR1 is LNHDA and CDR2 SQIVND (reference sequence). CDR3 length equals 14 residues. For the CDR3, the DNA is TGTGCCAGTAGGTTCGTACAACTCCCGGGTGGCTACACCTTC. Translating gives CASRFVQLPGGYTF.

The rearrangement links TRBV19 to TRBJ1-1; no definite D call. Germline CDR1 and CDR2: LNHDA and SQIVND (reference sequence). The CDR3 runs 12 residues. V lost 6 bases and J 0 bases, leaving 5 bases between the germline ends. The CDR3 DNA is TGTGCCAGTAGGTATTTGAACACTGAAGCTTTCTTT. It translates to CASRYLNTEAFF.

This clone was counted a few times. The chain employs TRBV29-1 and TRBJ2-5; 8 bases match TRBD1. Germline CDR1 reads SQVTM; CDR2 reads ANQGSEA. The V segment lost 1 base and the J segment 4 bases; nucleotides outside the gene matches: 2. The CDR3 has 13 amino acids. The CDR3: CSVEGTGRETQYF. The CDR3 DNA reads TGCAGCGTTGAAGGGACAGGGAGAGAGACCCAGTACTTC.

The chain has TRBV19 and TRBJ2-5, with D perhaps matching TRBD1 (6 bases). CDR1 and CDR2 from the germline V gene are LNHDA and SQIVND (reference sequence). Trimming removed 3 bases at V and 5 bases at J, with 10 bases between. The CDR3 is made up of 13 amino acids. In DNA form, the CDR3 reads TGTGCCAGTAGTATCTGGGGGCAGGAGACCCAGTACTTC. Translated: CASSIWGQETQYF.

The chain carries TRBV19 and TRBJ2-3; no clear D gene. V lost 0 bases to trimming and J lost 3 bases, with 13 bases between them. The CDR3 runs to 16 residues. CDR1 LNHDA and CDR2 SQIVND come from the germline V gene (reference sequence). CDR3 DNA sequence: TGTGCCAGTAGTATAGATAGGAGTTTAGGTACAGATACGCAGTATTTT. Its protein is CASSIDRSLGTDTQYF.

This clone has a single count. The V gene is TRBV19, the J gene TRBJ1-4; D is perhaps TRBD1 (5 bases). Trimming pared 1 base from V and 8 bases from J, leaving 11 bases between. This CDR3 contains 14 residues. The germline CDR1 and CDR2 sequences are LNHDA and SQIVND (reference sequence). The CDR3 nucleotides read TGTGCCAGTAGTATAGGGGGCGCCGCCGAAAAACTGTTTTTT. Translation gives CASSIGGAAEKLFF.

The chain links TRBV2 to TRBJ2-1, with 14 bases matching TRBD2. Looked up from germline, CDR1 is SNHLY and CDR2 is FYNNEI. V gave up 8 bases and J gave up 3 bases; unmatched junction bases: 3. This CDR3 is 15 amino acids long. CDR3 in amino acids: CASAGLAGGYNEQFF. The CDR3 DNA sequence: TGTGCCAGCGCAGGACTAGCGGGGGGCTACAATGAGCAGTTCTTC.